Below, 5 T cell receptor beta chains from the same sample are listed, as sequenced in a study of T cell responses to AZD1222 COVID-19 vaccine. Clones were read by immunoSEQ multiplex PCR, and TCRdb kept only the in-frame ones, dropping some. This repertoire shows 95,000 to 150,000 clones, about nine tenths found once; its top ten account for 4% to 6%. Sample: peripheral blood, taken on day 0 of AZD1222 vaccination. These TCRs come from an adult in good health.

The table lists this clone with a few counts. The chain combines TRBV28 with TRBJ2-5; D call uncertain. The V gene's germline CDR1 is MDHEN and CDR2 SYDVKM. This CDR3 comprises 18 residues. V shed 3 bases and J shed 2 bases, with 22 bases lying between them. The CDR3 DNA reads as TGTGCCAGCAGTTTTATGGTCTCGGACCCCGAGCAACAAGAGACCCAGTACTTC. It codes for CASSFMVSDPEQQETQYF.

The rearrangement links TRBV3-1 (or the pseudogene TRBV3-2) to TRBJ2-2; 9 bases agree with TRBD2. CDR1 and CDR2 (germline): LGHDT, YNNKEL (reference sequence). This CDR3 region has 15 residues. Trimming cost V 3 bases and J 4 bases; bases outside gene matches: 3. The CDR3 loop is CASSQRGGGTGELFF. In DNA form, the CDR3 reads TGTGCCAGCAGCCAGCGGGGGGGCGGCACCGGGGAGCTGTTTTTT.

V and J are TRBV7-6 and TRBJ2-7; either TRBD1 or TRBD2 may fit D (5 bases each). The CDR3 sequence is 16 residues long. Germline V gene sequence: CDR1 SGHVS, CDR2 FNYEAQ. Trimming removed 1 base from V and 1 base from J, with 14 bases in between. The CDR3 spells CASSLDGERGSYEQYF. In nucleotides, the CDR3 is TGTGCCAGCAGCTTAGATGGGGAGAGGGGTTCCTACGAGCAGTACTTC.

The V call is TRBV4-3, the J call TRBJ1-5; 7 bases line up with TRBD1. Germline CDR1 reads LGHNA; CDR2 reads YSLEER. V shed 0 bases and J 6 bases; nucleotides not matched to a gene: 2. This CDR3 has 14 amino acids. DNA of the CDR3: TGCGCCAGCAGCCAAGATCAGGGGGTTCAGCCCCAGCATTTT. Protein product: CASSQDQGVQPQHF.

This chain uses TRBV27 with TRBJ2-5; 8 nucleotides match TRBD2. The length of the CDR3 is 16 residues. J lost 5 bases, V lost 1 base, and 9 bases had no gene match. Germline values: CDR1 MNHEY, CDR2 SMNVEV (reference sequence). CDR3 sequence: CASSLLTGGPGETQYF. For the CDR3, the DNA is TGTGCCAGCAGTTTATTAACGGGGGGGCCGGGTGAGACCCAGTACTTC.